The rows below give T cell receptor beta chains drawn from one sample of a study of shared clonotypes between healthy human individuals. TCRdb's copy holds only in-frame clones and misses some; the assay was immunoSEQ multiplex PCR. Counted here are approximately 120,000 clones, about 70% occurring once; the ten biggest clones make up roughly 24%. The sequencing sample was made of memory CD8+ T cells sorted from blood. These receptors were taken from a woman in her 30s in good health. Each CDR3 is given with its conserved first and last residue. D genes are given only for firm matches. Clone sizes are given selectively: once, few, many, or a class where the clone is expanded.

V	size	J	D	CDR3	DNA
TRBV2	.	TRBJ1-5	.	CASTSSWGSNQPQHF	TGTGCCAGCACAAGCTCCTGGGGGAGCAATCAGCCCCAGCATTTT
TRBV2	.	TRBJ2-7	.	CASSGETRTDEQYF	TGTGCCAGCAGTGGGGAGACTAGGACCGACGAGCAGTACTTC
TRBV28	.	TRBJ2-1	TRBD2	CASDRPPGLAGVSYNEQFF	TGTGCCAGCGACCGCCCCCCGGGACTAGCGGGAGTTTCCTACAATGAGCAGTTCTTC
TRBV9	.	TRBJ1-1	.	CASSAMGPEAFF	TGTGCCAGCAGCGCAATGGGCCCTGAAGCTTTCTTT
TRBV5-1	.	TRBJ2-1	.	CASRSKRKHNEQFF	TGCGCCAGCAGATCAAAAAGGAAGCATAATGAGCAGTTCTTC
TRBV28	.	TRBJ2-1	.	CASSSRTLLNEQFF	TGTGCCAGCAGTTCGCGGACACTTTTGAATGAGCAGTTCTTC
TRBV5-6	.	TRBJ1-5	.	CASSLENQPQHF	TGTGCCAGCAGCTTGGAAAATCAGCCCCAGCATTTT
TRBV11-3	once	TRBJ2-1	.	CASSLGGYNNEQFF	TGTGCCAGCAGCTTAGGCGGGTATAACAATGAGCAGTTCTTC
TRBV6-5	once	TRBJ1-5	.	CASSLREGSNQPQHF	TGTGCCAGCAGTCTCCGGGAGGGAAGCAATCAGCCCCAGCATTTT
TRBV5-1	.	TRBJ2-7	TRBD1	CASSSGTEFYEQYF	TGCGCCAGCAGCTCCGGGACAGAGTTCTACGAGCAGTACTTC
TRBV5-1	.	TRBJ2-3	.	CASSLWGDTQYF	TGCGCCAGCAGCTTGTGGGGGGATACGCAGTATTTT
TRBV7-9	few	TRBJ2-5	TRBD2	CASSQSGRAGETQYF	TGTGCCAGCAGCCAGAGCGGGAGGGCGGGAGAGACCCAGTACTTC
TRBV5-1	few	TRBJ2-7	TRBD1	CASSLEGQGREQYF	TGCGCCAGCAGCTTAGAGGGACAGGGGCGCGAGCAGTACTTC
TRBV7-8	.	TRBJ2-2	.	CAGSLAREPYTGELFF	TGTGCCGGCAGCTTAGCTCGGGAACCCTACACCGGGGAGCTGTTTTTT
TRBV6-4	.	TRBJ2-1	TRBD2	CASSAAGAGDEQFF	TGTGCCAGCAGTGCGGCGGGAGCTGGGGATGAGCAGTTCTTC
TRBV29-1	large	TRBJ1-1	.	CSVELNTEAFF	TGCAGCGTTGAGCTGAACACTGAAGCTTTCTTT
TRBV6-5	.	TRBJ2-5	.	CASSYGFEGETQYF	TGTGCCAGCAGTTACGGTTTCGAGGGTGAGACCCAGTACTTC
TRBV27	.	TRBJ2-1	TRBD2	CASSPLAGSFEQFF	TGTGCCAGCAGCCCCCTAGCGGGAAGCTTTGAGCAGTTCTTC
TRBV5-4	once	TRBJ1-2	.	CASSPGGANYGYTF	TGTGCCAGCAGCCCCGGGGGGGCTAACTATGGCTACACCTTC
TRBV29-1	.	TRBJ2-4	.	CSVTQGYGDIQYF	TGCAGCGTGACGCAAGGGTACGGGGACATTCAGTACTTC
TRBV29-1	.	TRBJ2-1	TRBD2	CSVPGLAEYNEQFF	TGCAGCGTCCCGGGACTAGCGGAGTACAATGAGCAGTTCTTC
TRBV7-8	few	TRBJ2-3	.	CASSKDTIASTDTQYF	TGTGCCAGCAGCAAGGACACTATTGCTAGCACAGATACGCAGTATTTT